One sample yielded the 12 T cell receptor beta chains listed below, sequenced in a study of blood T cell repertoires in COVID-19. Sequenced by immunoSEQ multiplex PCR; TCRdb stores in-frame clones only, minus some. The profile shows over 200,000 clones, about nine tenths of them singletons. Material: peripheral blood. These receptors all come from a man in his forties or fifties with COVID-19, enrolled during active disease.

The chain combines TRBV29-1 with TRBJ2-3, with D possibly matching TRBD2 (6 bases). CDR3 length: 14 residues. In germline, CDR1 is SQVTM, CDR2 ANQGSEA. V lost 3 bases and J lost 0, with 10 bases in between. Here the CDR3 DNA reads TGCAGCGTTGATGGGGGGTCTAGCACAGATACGCAGTATTTT. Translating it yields CSVDGGSSTDTQYF.

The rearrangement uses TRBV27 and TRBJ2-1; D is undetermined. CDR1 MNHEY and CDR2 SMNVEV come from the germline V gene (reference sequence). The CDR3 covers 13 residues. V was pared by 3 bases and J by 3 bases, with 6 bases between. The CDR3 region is CASSFSYYNEQFF. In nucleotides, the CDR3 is TGTGCCAGCAGTTTCTCTTACTACAATGAGCAGTTCTTC.

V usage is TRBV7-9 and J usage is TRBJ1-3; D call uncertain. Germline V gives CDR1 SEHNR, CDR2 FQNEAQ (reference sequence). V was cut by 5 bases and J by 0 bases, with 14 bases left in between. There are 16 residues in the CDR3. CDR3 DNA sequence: TGTGCCAGCAGCCTGAGAGGTCAAAACTCTGGAAACACCATATATTTT. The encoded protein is CASSLRGQNSGNTIYF.

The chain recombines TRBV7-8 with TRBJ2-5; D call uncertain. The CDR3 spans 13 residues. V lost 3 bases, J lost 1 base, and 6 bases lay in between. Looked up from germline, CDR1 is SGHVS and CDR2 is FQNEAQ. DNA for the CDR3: TGTGCCAGCAGCTTTCACATCCAAGAGACCCAGTACTTC. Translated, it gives CASSFHIQETQYF.

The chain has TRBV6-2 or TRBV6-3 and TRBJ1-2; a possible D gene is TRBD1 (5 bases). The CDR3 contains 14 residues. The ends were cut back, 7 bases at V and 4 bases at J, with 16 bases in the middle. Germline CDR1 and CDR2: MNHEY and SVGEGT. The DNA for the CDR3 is TGTGCCAGCAACCCCGTGGGGGGGACCTATGGCTACACCTTC. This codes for CASNPVGGTYGYTF.

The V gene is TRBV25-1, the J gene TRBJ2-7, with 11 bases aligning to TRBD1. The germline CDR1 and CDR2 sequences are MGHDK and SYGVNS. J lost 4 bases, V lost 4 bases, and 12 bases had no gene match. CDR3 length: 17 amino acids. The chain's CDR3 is CASSAPRDGTGGYEQYF. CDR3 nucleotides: TGTGCCAGCAGTGCACCGAGAGATGGGACAGGGGGATACGAGCAGTACTTC.

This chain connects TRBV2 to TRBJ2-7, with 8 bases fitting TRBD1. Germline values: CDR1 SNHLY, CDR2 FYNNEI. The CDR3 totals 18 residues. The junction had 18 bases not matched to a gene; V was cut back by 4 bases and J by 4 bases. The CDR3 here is CASSGGPGTGLSLYEQYF. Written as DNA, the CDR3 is TGTGCCAGCAGTGGAGGCCCTGGGACAGGCCTCTCCCTATACGAGCAGTACTTC. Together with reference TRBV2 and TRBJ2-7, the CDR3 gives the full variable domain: EPEVTQTPSHQVTQMGQEVILRCVPISNHLYFYWYRQILGQKVEFLVSFYNNEISEKSEIFDDQFSVERPDGSNFTLKIRSTKLEDSAMYFCASSGGPGTGLSLYEQYFGPGTRLTVT.

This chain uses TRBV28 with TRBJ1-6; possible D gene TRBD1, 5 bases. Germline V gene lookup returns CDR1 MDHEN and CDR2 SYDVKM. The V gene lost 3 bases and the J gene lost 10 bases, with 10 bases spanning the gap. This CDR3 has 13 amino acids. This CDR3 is CASSLAGRSPLHF. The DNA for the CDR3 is TGTGCCAGCAGTTTGGCAGGGCGCTCACCCCTCCACTTT.

For the CDR3, the DNA is TGTGCCAGCGGACCGGGACAGGGAGTGGGCTATGGCTACACCTTC. The encoded protein is CASGPGQGVGYGYTF. The J gene is TRBJ1-2, the V gene TRBV6-5, with 9 bases fitting TRBD1. The CDR3 runs to 15 residues. Per the germline V gene, CDR1 is MNHEY and CDR2 is SVGAGI. V was pared by 8 bases and J by 4 bases, with 11 bases of the junction left unmatched.

As DNA, the CDR3 is TGCGCCAGCAGCTTGGTGGCAGGGGATGACTATGGCTACACCTTC. Amino acids: CASSLVAGDDYGYTF. V usage is TRBV5-1 and J usage is TRBJ1-2, with a possible D match to TRBD1 (6 bases). Germline V gene data show CDR1 as SGHRS and CDR2 as YFSETQ. The CDR3 is made up of 15 amino acids. V lost 0 bases and J 3 bases, leaving 12 bases between the germline ends.

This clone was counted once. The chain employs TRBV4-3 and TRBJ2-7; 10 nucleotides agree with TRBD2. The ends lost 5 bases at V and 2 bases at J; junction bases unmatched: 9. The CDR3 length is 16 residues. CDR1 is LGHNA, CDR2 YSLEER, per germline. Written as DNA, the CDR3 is TGCGCCAGCAGCTTACTAGCGGGGAACCTCGCCTACGAGCAGTACTTC. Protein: CASSLLAGNLAYEQYF.

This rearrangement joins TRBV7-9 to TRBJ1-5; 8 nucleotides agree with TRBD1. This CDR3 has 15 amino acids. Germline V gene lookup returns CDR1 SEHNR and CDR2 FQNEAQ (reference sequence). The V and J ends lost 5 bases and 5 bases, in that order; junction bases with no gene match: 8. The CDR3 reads CASSPGVTGDQPQHF. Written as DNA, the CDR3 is TGTGCCAGCAGCCCTGGGGTGACAGGGGATCAGCCCCAGCATTTT.